Below, 16 T cell receptor beta chains from the same sample are listed, as sequenced in a study of shared clonotypes between healthy human individuals. Positive CCR7 selection of CD45RO-negative cells yielded the naive CD8 cells, and terminally differentiated effector memory CD45RA+ cells were excluded. Sequencing was performed with immunoSEQ multiplex PCR; in TCRdb, only in-frame clones are kept and a portion is missing. The sample contains about 2.1 million clones, 90% to 95% of which appear only once. Source material: naive CD8+ T cells from PBMCs. The receptors derive from a man aged 18 to 29 in good health. Some clones in this sample may be carry-over from other donors' samples.

The V gene is TRBV7-2, the J gene TRBJ2-4, with TRBD2 identical over 13 bases. V shed 0 bases and J 1 base; nucleotides not matched to a gene: 6. This CDR3 contains 19 residues. CDR1 is SGHTA and CDR2 is FQGNSA in the germline V gene. The CDR3 DNA sequence: TGTGCCAGCAGCTTAGCGGGGACTAGCGGGATTTCGGCCAAAAACATTCAGTACTTC. Protein: CASSLAGTSGISAKNIQYF.

This clone was seen many times. This chain connects TRBV5-6 to TRBJ1-3; maybe TRBD1 (6 bases). The germline CDR1 and CDR2 sequences are SGHDT and YYEEEE. V lost 4 bases and J lost 9, with 23 bases in between. The CDR3 totals 16 residues. The CDR3 is CASSTGRGREYGTIYF. CDR3 in DNA: TGTGCCAGCAGCACAGGCAGGGGACGCGAATACGGCACCATATATTTT.

This chain links TRBV27 with TRBJ2-7; 8 positions agree with TRBD2. Trimming took 4 bases from V and 2 from J; bases not matched to a gene: 13. The CDR3 contains 17 residues. Per germline, CDR1 MNHEY and CDR2 SMNVEV (reference sequence). The CDR3 nucleotides are TGTGCCAGCAGTTATAGCGCGGGGGGAGTATTTGCCTACGAGCAGTACTTC. This codes for CASSYSAGGVFAYEQYF.

The CDR3 protein is CASSFYSGYTF. The CDR3 DNA reads TGTGCCAGCAGTTTTTACAGTGGCTACACCTTC. The chain joins TRBV28 to TRBJ1-2, with D unclear. The CDR3 contains 11 residues. Germline V gene data show CDR1 as MDHEN and CDR2 as SYDVKM. V was shortened by 3 bases and J by 7 bases, with 6 bases between the two germline ends.

The CDR3 DNA reads TGTGCCAGCAGCTTAGACTACCAAGAGACCCAGTACTTC. Translating it yields CASSLDYQETQYF. The chain recombines TRBV7-8 with TRBJ2-5; D ambiguous. Trimming left V 1 base short and J 0 bases short, with 3 bases between. The CDR3 extends over 13 amino acids. The germline V gene has CDR1 SGHVS and CDR2 FQNEAQ.

The DNA for the CDR3 is TGTGCCAGCAGTGGACTACTAGGGGGGCTCTCTGGAAACACCATATATTTT. This sequence encodes CASSGLLGGLSGNTIYF. The chain has TRBV2 and TRBJ1-3; D is possibly TRBD1 (6 bases). CDR1 and CDR2 (germline): SNHLY, FYNNEI. This CDR3 is 17 amino acids long. V lost 4 bases and J lost 0, with 16 bases in between.

The rearrangement uses TRBV7-9 and TRBJ1-2; unclear D gene. CDR1 SEHNR and CDR2 FQNEAQ come from the germline V gene (reference sequence). The CDR3 totals 16 residues. V was clipped by 4 bases and J by 6 bases, with 21 bases between them. CDR3 sequence: CASSSIGSARLDGYTF. The DNA for the CDR3 is TGTGCCAGCAGCTCCATCGGGTCCGCCCGCCTCGATGGCTACACCTTC.

The rearrangement uses TRBV29-1 and TRBJ1-2, with D hard to call. CDR3 length: 13 residues. Germline V gives CDR1 SQVTM, CDR2 ANQGSEA. The germline V and J ends were trimmed by 6 bases and 4 bases, with 15 bases remaining between them. The CDR3 sequence is CSVPELKPYGYTF. In DNA form, the CDR3 reads TGCAGCGTCCCAGAACTAAAACCCTATGGCTACACCTTC.

The chain links TRBV6-1 to TRBJ2-7, with TRBD1 matching over 8 bases. The length of the CDR3 is 14 residues. Germline V lookup: CDR1 MNHNS, CDR2 SASEGT. Trimming at V came to 2 bases and at J to 3 bases, leaving 3 bases not matched to a gene. The CDR3 loop is CASSEPGTGYEQYF. In nucleotides, the CDR3 is TGTGCCAGCAGTGAACCCGGGACAGGCTACGAGCAGTACTTC.

The V gene is TRBV4-1, the J gene TRBJ2-1, with 10 bases identical to TRBD2. CDR3 length equals 16 residues. CDR1 MGHRA and CDR2 YSYEKL come from the germline V gene. Trimming took 4 bases from V and 6 from J; bases not matched to a gene: 9. CDR3 sequence (DNA): TGCGCCAGCAGCCTCATAGCGGGAGGCTGGGGCAATGAGCAGTTCTTC. Translated: CASSLIAGGWGNEQFF.

The rearrangement uses TRBV30 and TRBJ2-7, with 8 bases that match TRBD1. The CDR3 runs 15 residues. The germline V gene encodes CDR1 GTSNPN and CDR2 SVGIG (reference sequence). V shed 1 base and J 3 bases; nucleotides not matched to a gene: 8. For the CDR3, the DNA is TGTGCCTGGAGTGAGACAACCGGGACAGGCTACGAGCAGTACTTC. It encodes CAWSETTGTGYEQYF.

The rearrangement uses TRBV27 and TRBJ2-1; D gene ambiguous. The CDR3 length is 12 residues. CDR1 and CDR2 (germline): MNHEY, SMNVEV (reference sequence). The V end lost 1 base, the J end lost 5 bases, and 3 bases lay between the germline ends. CDR3 loop: CASSLYHNEQFF. As DNA, the CDR3 is TGTGCCAGCAGTTTATACCACAATGAGCAGTTCTTC.

The chain is built from TRBV30 and TRBJ2-7, with no clear D. V was clipped by 0 bases and J by 3 bases, with 6 bases between them. This CDR3 is 12 amino acids long. Germline V gene sequence: CDR1 GTSNPN, CDR2 SVGIG (reference sequence). This CDR3 reads CAWSVGYYEQYF. Written as DNA, the CDR3 is TGTGCCTGGAGTGTCGGCTACTACGAGCAGTACTTC. The variable domain in full, with the rest retrieved from reference TRBV30 and TRBJ2-7, is SQTIHQWPATLVQPVGSPLSLECTVEGTSNPNLYWYRQAAGRGLQLLFYSVGIGQISSEVPQNLSASRPQDRQFILSSKKLLLSDSGFYLCAWSVGYYEQYFGPGTRLTVT.

The chain carries TRBV7-2 and TRBJ2-7; 10 bases match TRBD1. The germline V gene has CDR1 SGHTA and CDR2 FQGNSA. This CDR3 comprises 14 residues. Losses at the gene ends were 5 bases for V and 7 bases for J; bases not matched to a gene: 8. CDR3 DNA: TGTGCCAGCAGCGCAACCGGGACAGGGGCAGAGCAGTACTTC. Translated, it gives CASSATGTGAEQYF.

The chain carries TRBV7-2 and TRBJ1-2, with D possibly being TRBD1 (6 bases). Per germline, CDR1 SGHTA and CDR2 FQGNSA. CDR3 size: 16 residues. Trimming removed 5 bases from V and 0 bases from J, with 16 bases in between. The CDR3 protein is CASSKYDRTPNYGYTF. Written as DNA, the CDR3 is TGTGCCAGCAGCAAGTACGACAGGACTCCTAACTATGGCTACACCTTC.

DNA of the CDR3: TGTGCCAGCAGTTTATCCCCCGGGGGTAGCGGGTACAATGAGCAGTTCTTC. Translating it yields CASSLSPGGSGYNEQFF. The chain carries TRBV27 and TRBJ2-1, with 7 nucleotides matching TRBD2. The CDR3 totals 17 residues. V trimming: 0 bases; J trimming: 4 bases; junction bases outside the gene matches: 9. From germline, CDR1 is MNHEY and CDR2 SMNVEV (reference sequence).